The 23 T cell receptor beta chains listed next were all sequenced from one sample in a study of T cell responses to AZD1222 COVID-19 vaccine. The protocol was immunoSEQ multiplex PCR, while the TCRdb copy is restricted to in-frame clones and leaves out a portion. Of under 100,000 clones listed, roughly 87% are singletons. Sample: peripheral blood, taken 28 days after the second AZD1222 dose. These receptor sequences come from an adult who received the AZD1222 COVID-19 vaccine.

V gene TRBV12-5 combines with J gene TRBJ2-1; 10 bases fit TRBD1. Germline V lookup: CDR1 LGHNT, CDR2 FRNRAP. The CDR3 runs to 16 residues. The V and J ends lost 0 bases and 2 bases, in that order; junction bases with no gene match: 1. The CDR3 loop is CASGLVGTGAYNEQFF. The DNA of the CDR3 is TGTGCTAGTGGTTTGGTGGGGACAGGGGCCTACAATGAGCAGTTCTTC.

A few counts support this clone. The V and J genes are TRBV27 and TRBJ2-1; 8 bases fit TRBD2. With 2 bases clipped from V and 4 bases from J, the junction kept 7 bases outside the gene matches. Germline CDR1 MNHEY, CDR2 SMNVEV (reference sequence). The CDR3 length is 16 residues. The CDR3 coding sequence is TGTGCCAGCAGTTTACGGCTAGCGGGTAAATACAATGAGCAGTTCTTC. Translating gives CASSLRLAGKYNEQFF.

The chain is built from TRBV27 and TRBJ2-1; 9 bases line up with TRBD1. V was clipped by 3 bases and J by 2 bases; unmatched bases: 8. This CDR3 is 17 amino acids long. CDR1 and CDR2 (germline): MNHEY, SMNVEV (reference sequence). CDR3 residues: CASSFAAGTGPYNEQFF. The CDR3 nucleotides are TGTGCCAGCAGTTTCGCGGCCGGGACAGGGCCCTACAATGAGCAGTTCTTC.

The rearrangement joins TRBV21-1 to TRBJ1-5; TRBD1 is the table's D call, not checked against the DNA. TRBV21-1 constitutes a pseudogene. The CDR3 totals 16 residues. The CDR3 sequence: CASSKAVRTVSRPQHF. The CDR3 DNA is TGTGCCAGCAGCAAAGCGGTCCGGACAGTTTCAAGGCCCCAGCATTTT.

The V and J genes are TRBV5-4 and TRBJ1-2, with unresolved D. The length of the CDR3 is 11 residues. Trimming removed 10 bases at V and 4 bases at J, with 11 bases between. From germline, CDR1 is SGHNT and CDR2 YYREEE (reference sequence). In DNA form, the CDR3 reads TGTGCCTGGTGGGATTCCTATGGCTACACCTTC. The encoded protein is CAWWDSYGYTF. The complete variable domain, with remaining parts taken from reference TRBV5-4 and TRBJ1-2, reads ETGVTQSPTHLIKTRGQQVTLRCSSQSGHNTVSWYQQALGQGPQFIFQYYREEENGRGNFPPRFSGLQFPNYSSELNVNALELDDSALYLCAWWDSYGYTFGSGTRLTVV.

V usage is TRBV5-4 and J usage is TRBJ2-3; D might be TRBD2 (7 bases). CDR3 size: 16 residues. Germline lookup yields CDR1 SGHNT and CDR2 YYREEE (reference sequence). Trimming took off 4 bases at V and 4 bases at J, with 19 bases between the two ends. The CDR3 DNA follows: TGTGCCAGCAGCCGGACGGCGGGGGCCCCCCCAGATACGCAGTATTTT. Its protein is CASSRTAGAPPDTQYF.

The chain is built from TRBV18 and TRBJ2-3; tentative D call: TRBD1 (6 bases). The V gene's germline CDR1 is KGHSH and CDR2 LQKENI. V shed 1 base and J shed 2 bases, with 10 bases lying between them. CDR3 length: 15 residues. The CDR3 nucleotides are TGTGCCAGCTCACCACTAGGGGGTAACACAGATACGCAGTATTTT. It encodes CASSPLGGNTDTQYF.

The chain carries TRBV28 and TRBJ1-6, with a tentative D call TRBD1 (6 bases). Between the trimmed V and J ends, which lost 6 bases and 3 bases, there was a span of 12 bases. CDR1 is MDHEN, CDR2 SYDVKM, per germline. The CDR3 consists of 15 residues. CDR3 residues: CASSPRGHYNSPLHF. The CDR3 region has the DNA TGTGCCAGCAGCCCGAGGGGACACTATAATTCACCCCTCCACTTT.

This chain links TRBV7-8 with TRBJ2-5; D is unclear. This CDR3 region has 15 residues. Germline values: CDR1 SGHVS, CDR2 FQNEAQ. V gave up 0 bases and J gave up 0 bases, with 8 bases separating them. In DNA, the CDR3 is TGTGCCAGCAGCTTAGCGGGCAAAGACCAAGAGACCCAGTACTTC. The encoded protein is CASSLAGKDQETQYF.

This chain connects TRBV6-5 to TRBJ2-2; 8 bases map to TRBD1. V lost 4 bases to trimming and J lost 6 bases; unmatched junction nucleotides: 4. The CDR3 extends over 14 amino acids. The germline V gene has CDR1 MNHEY and CDR2 SVGAGI. DNA of the CDR3: TGTGCCAGCAGTTTGGACAGGGCCGCCGGGGAGCTGTTTTTT. This translates into CASSLDRAAGELFF.

The rearrangement links TRBV7-8 to TRBJ2-7; 12 positions agree with TRBD2. The CDR3 is 16 residues long. Germline lookup yields CDR1 SGHVS and CDR2 FQNEAQ. The V segment lost 2 bases and the J segment 5 bases; nucleotides outside the gene matches: 7. CDR3 residues: CASSLFQLAGGDEQYF. DNA for the CDR3: TGTGCCAGCAGCTTATTTCAACTAGCGGGGGGTGACGAGCAGTACTTC.

This clone appeared a single time. J is TRBJ2-7 and V is TRBV9; maybe TRBD1 (5 bases). This CDR3 spans 14 amino acids. CDR1 is SGDLS and CDR2 is YYNGEE in the germline V gene. V gave up 3 bases and J gave up 5 bases, with 15 bases separating them. This CDR3 reads CASSGQGESHEQYF. Here the CDR3 DNA reads TGTGCCAGCAGCGGGCAAGGGGAAAGCCACGAGCAGTACTTC.

The chain is built from TRBV5-8 and TRBJ1-2; D might be TRBD1 (6 bases). Trimming took 4 bases from V and 6 from J, leaving 13 bases between them. This CDR3 is built from 13 residues. The germline gives CDR1 SGHTS, CDR2 YDEGEE. The CDR3 DNA reads as TGTGCCAGCAGCCCACAGGGTCCTCATGGCTACACCTTC. This encodes CASSPQGPHGYTF. The full variable domain, its missing parts supplied by reference TRBV5-8 and TRBJ1-2, is EAGVTQSPTHLIKTRGQQATLRCSPISGHTSVYWYQQALGLGLQFLLWYDEGEERNRGNFPPRFSGRQFPNYSSELNVNALELEDSALYLCASSPQGPHGYTFGSGTRLTVV.

The V call is TRBV5-4, the J call TRBJ2-7; TRBD2 matches 12 bases. This CDR3 has 15 amino acids. Germline V gives CDR1 SGHNT, CDR2 YYREEE (reference sequence). Trimming at V came to 4 bases and at J to 6 bases, leaving 8 bases not matched to a gene. DNA of the CDR3: TGTGCCAGCAGCGGTAAGACTAGCGGGGGTTTCGAGCAGTACTTC. It translates to CASSGKTSGGFEQYF.

The gene calls are TRBV14 and TRBJ1-2, with D perhaps TRBD1 (6 bases). V lost 4 bases and J lost 6, with 18 bases in between. There are 15 residues in the CDR3. Germline CDR1 reads SGHDN; CDR2 reads FVKESK. The CDR3 DNA is TGTGCCAGCAGCCCACTGGACAGCAGTGCCCATGGCTACACCTTC. It is translated as CASSPLDSSAHGYTF.

The chain employs TRBV4-1 and TRBJ1-2; D is ambiguous. Germline loops: CDR1 MGHRA, CDR2 YSYEKL. Trimming removed 0 bases from V and 7 bases from J, with 9 bases in between. CDR3 length: 13 amino acids. CDR3 loop: CASSQEDTSGYTF. The CDR3, as DNA: TGCGCCAGCAGCCAAGAAGACACAAGTGGCTACACCTTC.

This clone has a single count. V gene TRBV11-2 combines with J gene TRBJ2-2, with a possible D match to TRBD2 (7 bases). The V gene's germline CDR1 is SGHAT and CDR2 FQNNGV. The CDR3 is 16 residues long. With 6 bases removed from V and 4 bases from J, the gap between germline ends came to 18 bases. CDR3 DNA: TGTGCCAGCAGTTTCAACCGGGGGGCCGGCACCGGGGAGCTGTTTTTT. Translation: CASSFNRGAGTGELFF. The whole variable domain, remainder taken from reference TRBV11-2 and TRBJ2-2, is EAGVAQSPRYKIIEKRQSVAFWCNPISGHATLYWYQQILGQGPKLLIQFQNNGVVDDSQLPKDRFSAERLKGVDSTLKIQPAKLEDSAVYLCASSFNRGAGTGELFFGEGSRLTVL.

Only one count was recorded for this clone. This sequence joins TRBV5-6 and TRBJ2-5; 7 bases map to TRBD1. Germline CDR1 SGHDT, CDR2 YYEEEE. Trimming cost V 0 bases and J 2 bases; bases outside gene matches: 1. There are 14 residues in the CDR3. The CDR3 protein is CASSLETGQETQYF. CDR3 nucleotides: TGTGCCAGCAGCTTGGAGACAGGGCAAGAGACCCAGTACTTC. Complete variable domain (other parts from reference TRBV5-6 and TRBJ2-5): DAGVTQSPTHLIKTRGQQVTLRCSPKSGHDTVSWYQQALGQGPQFIFQYYEEEERQRGNFPDRFSGHQFPNYSSELNVNALLLGDSALYLCASSLETGQETQYFGPGTRLLVL.

The chain uses TRBV5-6 and TRBJ2-7, with 7 bases that match TRBD1. The CDR3 length is 17 residues. V was pared by 4 bases and J by 6 bases, with 19 bases of the junction left unmatched. Germline assignment: CDR1 SGHDT and CDR2 YYEEEE. The CDR3 region has the DNA TGTGCCAGCAGCCCCCTTACCCAGACAGGGTTCTTAGCCGAGCAGTACTTC. Amino acids: CASSPLTQTGFLAEQYF.

This sequence joins TRBV5-1 and TRBJ2-7, with D unresolved. Trimming stripped 1 base from V and 0 bases from J, with 8 bases between. Germline assignment: CDR1 SGHRS and CDR2 YFSETQ. The CDR3 totals 14 residues. For the CDR3, the DNA is TGCGCCAGCAGCTTGCCCAGCAGCTCCTACGAGCAGTACTTC. Translated, it gives CASSLPSSSYEQYF. Drawing the rest from reference TRBV5-1 and TRBJ2-7, the complete variable domain is KAGVTQTPRYLIKTRGQQVTLSCSPISGHRSVSWYQQTPGQGLQFLFEYFSETQRNKGNFPGRFSGRQFSNSRSEMNVSTLELGDSALYLCASSLPSSSYEQYFGPGTRLTVT.

Concerning this clone: The sample has other DNA sequences that encode this CDR3 too. This sequence joins TRBV5-1 and TRBJ1-1; D remains unclear. Germline V gives CDR1 SGHRS, CDR2 YFSETQ. This CDR3 region has 14 residues. Trimming removed 4 bases at V and 1 base at J, with 11 bases between. The CDR3 sequence: CASSAGTGNTEAFF. The CDR3 nucleotides are TGCGCCAGCAGCGCAGGAACCGGGAACACTGAAGCTTTCTTT.

V and J are TRBV7-2 and TRBJ2-1; D remains unclear. Trimming removed 2 bases from V and 9 bases from J, with 20 bases in between. Germline CDR1 and CDR2: SGHTA and FQGNSA. The CDR3 contains 16 residues. The DNA for the CDR3 is TGTGCCAGCAGCTTAATGATGGCAGCCGGCACCCGTGAGCAGTTCTTC. Its protein product is CASSLMMAAGTREQFF.

This chain connects TRBV7-2 to TRBJ2-1; tentatively, D is TRBD1 or TRBD2 (6 bases each). The V and J ends lost 8 bases and 7 bases respectively, with 18 bases between them. CDR3 length: 14 amino acids. Germline-derived CDR1 and CDR2 are SGHTA and FQGNSA. In nucleotides, the CDR3 is TGTGCCAGCGGCGAGAAGGGGGGATGGAATGAGCAGTTCTTC. Translating gives CASGEKGGWNEQFF.